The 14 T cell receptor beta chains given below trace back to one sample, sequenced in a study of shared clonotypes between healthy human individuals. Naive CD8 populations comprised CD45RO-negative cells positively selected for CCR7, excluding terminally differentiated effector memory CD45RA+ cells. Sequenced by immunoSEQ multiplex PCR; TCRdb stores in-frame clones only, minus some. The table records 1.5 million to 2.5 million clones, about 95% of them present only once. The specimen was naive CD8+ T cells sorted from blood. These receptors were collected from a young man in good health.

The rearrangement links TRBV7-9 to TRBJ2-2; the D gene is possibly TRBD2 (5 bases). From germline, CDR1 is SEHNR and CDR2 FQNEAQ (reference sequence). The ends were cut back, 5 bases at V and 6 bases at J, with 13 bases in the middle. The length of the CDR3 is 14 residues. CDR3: CASSRTPGAGELFF. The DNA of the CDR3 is TGTGCCAGCAGCCGCACCCCCGGGGCCGGGGAGCTGTTTTTT. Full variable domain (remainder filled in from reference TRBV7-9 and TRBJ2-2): DTGVSQNPRHKITKRGQNVTFRCDPISEHNRLYWYRQTLGQGPEFLTYFQNEAQLEKSRLLSDRFSAERPKGSFSTLEIQRTEQGDSAMYLCASSRTPGAGELFFGEGSRLTVL.

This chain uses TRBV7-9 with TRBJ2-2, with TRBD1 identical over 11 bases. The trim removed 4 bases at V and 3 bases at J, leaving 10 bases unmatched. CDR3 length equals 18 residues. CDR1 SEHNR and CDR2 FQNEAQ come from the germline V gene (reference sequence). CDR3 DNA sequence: TGTGCCAGCAGCTCCCCATTTTGGACAGGGGGCGACACCGGGGAGCTGTTTTTT. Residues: CASSSPFWTGGDTGELFF.

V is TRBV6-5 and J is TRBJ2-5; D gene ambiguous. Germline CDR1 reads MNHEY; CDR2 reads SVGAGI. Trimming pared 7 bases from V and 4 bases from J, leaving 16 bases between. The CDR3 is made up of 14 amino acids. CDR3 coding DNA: TGTGCCAGCACCAACCCGGCTAGTTCAGAGACCCAGTACTTC. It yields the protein CASTNPASSETQYF.

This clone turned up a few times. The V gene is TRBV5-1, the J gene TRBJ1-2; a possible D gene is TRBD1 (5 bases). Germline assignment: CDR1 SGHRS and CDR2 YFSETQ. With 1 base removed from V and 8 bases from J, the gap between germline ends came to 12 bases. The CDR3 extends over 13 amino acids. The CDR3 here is CASSLSAGVGYTF. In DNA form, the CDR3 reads TGCGCCAGCAGCTTGTCCGCGGGGGTAGGCTACACCTTC.

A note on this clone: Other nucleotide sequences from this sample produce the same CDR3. The CDR3 protein is CASSSGDSYNEQFF. The CDR3 DNA reads as TGTGCCAGCAGCTCAGGGGACTCCTACAATGAGCAGTTCTTC. The chain employs TRBV7-9 and TRBJ2-1; weak D call: TRBD1 (6 bases). CDR3 length equals 14 residues. Trimming pared 4 bases from V and 0 bases from J, leaving 7 bases between. Looked up from germline, CDR1 is SEHNR and CDR2 is FQNEAQ (reference sequence). The entire variable domain, with the rest obtained from reference TRBV7-9 and TRBJ2-1, is as follows: DTGVSQNPRHKITKRGQNVTFRCDPISEHNRLYWYRQTLGQGPEFLTYFQNEAQLEKSRLLSDRFSAERPKGSFSTLEIQRTEQGDSAMYLCASSSGDSYNEQFFGPGTRLTVL.

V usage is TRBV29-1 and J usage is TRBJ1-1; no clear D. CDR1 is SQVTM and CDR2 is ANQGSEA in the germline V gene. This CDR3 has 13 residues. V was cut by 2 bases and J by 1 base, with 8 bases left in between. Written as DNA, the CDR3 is TGCAGCGTTGAACCCATCGCGAACACTGAAGCTTTCTTT. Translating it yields CSVEPIANTEAFF.

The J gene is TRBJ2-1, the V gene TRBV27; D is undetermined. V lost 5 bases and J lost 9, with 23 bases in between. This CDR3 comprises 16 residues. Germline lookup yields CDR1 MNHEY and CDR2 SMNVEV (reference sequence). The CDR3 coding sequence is TGTGCCAGCAGTCAATTGAGACCTACCGATGGGTCTGAGCAGTTCTTC. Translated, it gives CASSQLRPTDGSEQFF.

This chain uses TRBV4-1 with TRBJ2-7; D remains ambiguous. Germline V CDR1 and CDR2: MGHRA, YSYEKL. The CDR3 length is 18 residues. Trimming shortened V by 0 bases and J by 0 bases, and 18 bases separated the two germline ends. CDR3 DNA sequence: TGCGCCAGCAGCCAAGATGGACGCGAGCCCAGCCTCTCCTACGAGCAGTACTTC. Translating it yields CASSQDGREPSLSYEQYF.

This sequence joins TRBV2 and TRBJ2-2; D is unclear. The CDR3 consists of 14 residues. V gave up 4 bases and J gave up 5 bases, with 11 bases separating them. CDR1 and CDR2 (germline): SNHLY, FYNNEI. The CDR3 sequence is CASSGLVGTGELFF. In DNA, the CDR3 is TGTGCCAGCAGTGGTCTAGTGGGGACCGGGGAGCTGTTTTTT.

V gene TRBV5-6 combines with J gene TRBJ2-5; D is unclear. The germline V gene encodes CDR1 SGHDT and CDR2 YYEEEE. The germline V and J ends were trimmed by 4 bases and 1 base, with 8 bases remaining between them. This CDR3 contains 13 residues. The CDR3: CASSLLPQETQYF. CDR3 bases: TGTGCCAGCAGCCTACTTCCCCAAGAGACCCAGTACTTC.

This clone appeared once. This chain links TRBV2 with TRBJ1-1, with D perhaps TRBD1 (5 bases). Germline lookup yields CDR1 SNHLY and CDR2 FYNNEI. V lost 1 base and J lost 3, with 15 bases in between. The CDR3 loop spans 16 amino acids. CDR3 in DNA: TGTGCCAGCAGTGAAGAGTTGGGGGGTTGGGACACTGAAGCTTTCTTT. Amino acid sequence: CASSEELGGWDTEAFF.

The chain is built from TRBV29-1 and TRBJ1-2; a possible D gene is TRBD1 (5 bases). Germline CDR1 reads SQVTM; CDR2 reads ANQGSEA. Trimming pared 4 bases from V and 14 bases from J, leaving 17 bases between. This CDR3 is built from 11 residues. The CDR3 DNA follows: TGCAGCGTTGGGAACCGGGACCGCCTTACCTTC. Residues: CSVGNRDRLTF. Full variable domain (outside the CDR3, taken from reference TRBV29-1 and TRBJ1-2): SAVISQKPSRDICQRGTSLTIQCQVDSQVTMMFWYRQQPGQSLTLIATANQGSEATYESGFVIDKFPISRPNLTFSTLTVSNMSPEDSSIYLCSVGNRDRLTFGSGTRLTVV.

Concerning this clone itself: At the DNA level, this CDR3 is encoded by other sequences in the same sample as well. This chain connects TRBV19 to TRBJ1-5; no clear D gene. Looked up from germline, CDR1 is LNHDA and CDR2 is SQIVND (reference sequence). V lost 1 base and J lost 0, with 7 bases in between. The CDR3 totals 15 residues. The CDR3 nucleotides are TGTGCCAGTAGTATAGGGACCTATAGCAATCAGCCCCAGCATTTT. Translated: CASSIGTYSNQPQHF.

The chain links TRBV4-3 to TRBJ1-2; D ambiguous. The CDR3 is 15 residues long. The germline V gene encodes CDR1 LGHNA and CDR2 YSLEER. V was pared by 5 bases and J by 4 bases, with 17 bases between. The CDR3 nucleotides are TGCGCCAGCAGCGAAGGCCTTGCGGGAGTCTATGGCTACACCTTC. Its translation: CASSEGLAGVYGYTF.